This T cell receptor (beta chain) derives from a study of a mutant IDH1 vaccine in newly diagnosed glioma. Study information: Treated individuals were about 60% male and about 40% female, averaging about 37 years of age. Visit V12 was conducted at week 35 as the safety follow-up. Visit V13 came later, at week 47.

This sample's time point: week 47, end of study. Topical imiquimod was applied with each vaccine dose, which held 300 ug of mutant IDH1 20-mer peptide. The V gene's germline CDR1 is MGHRA and CDR2 YSYEKL. V was pared by 0 bases and J by 3 bases, with 3 bases of the junction left unmatched. This CDR3 has 16 amino acids. A word on this clone: As yet, its antigen is unknown.

Clones were sequenced by immunoSEQ multiplex PCR, and TCRdb holds only the in-frame ones, with some missing. The data contain roughly 31,000 clones, about four fifths of them seen just once; the ten biggest clones take up 29%. The sequencing used PBMCs, collected from a glioma patient whose treatment included an IDH1 peptide vaccine. The receptor's source is a man aged 30 to 39 with glioma. The V gene is TRBV4-1, the J gene TRBJ2-1; 9 nucleotides match TRBD2. The CDR3 protein is CASSQDRLAVYNEQFF. As DNA, the CDR3 is TGCGCCAGCAGCCAAGATAGACTAGCGGTCTACAATGAGCAGTTCTTC.